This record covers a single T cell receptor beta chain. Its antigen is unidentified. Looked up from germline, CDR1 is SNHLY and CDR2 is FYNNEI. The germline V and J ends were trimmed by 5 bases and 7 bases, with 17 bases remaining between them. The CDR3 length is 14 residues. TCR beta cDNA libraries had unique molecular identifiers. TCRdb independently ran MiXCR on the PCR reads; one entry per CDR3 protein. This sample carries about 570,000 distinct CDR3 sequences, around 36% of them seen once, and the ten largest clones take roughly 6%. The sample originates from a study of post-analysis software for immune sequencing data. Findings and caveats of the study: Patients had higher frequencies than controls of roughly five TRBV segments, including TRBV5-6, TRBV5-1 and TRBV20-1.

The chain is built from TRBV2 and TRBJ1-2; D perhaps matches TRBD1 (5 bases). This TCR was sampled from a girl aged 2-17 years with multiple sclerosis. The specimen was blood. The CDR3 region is CASSLGQGYGGYTF. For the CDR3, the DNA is TGTGCCAGCAGTTTAGGGCAGGGATACGGTGGCTACACCTTC.